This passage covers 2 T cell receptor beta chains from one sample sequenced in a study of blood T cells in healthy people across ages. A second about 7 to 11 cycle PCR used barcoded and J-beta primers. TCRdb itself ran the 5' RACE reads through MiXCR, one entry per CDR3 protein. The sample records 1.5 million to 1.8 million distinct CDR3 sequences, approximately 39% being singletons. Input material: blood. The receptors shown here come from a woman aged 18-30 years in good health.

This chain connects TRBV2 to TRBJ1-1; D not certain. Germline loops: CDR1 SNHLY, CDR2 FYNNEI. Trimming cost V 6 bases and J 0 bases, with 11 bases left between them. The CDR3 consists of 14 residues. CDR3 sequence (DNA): TGTGCCAGCAGGGTGGGCCCCTTGAACACTGAAGCTTTCTTT. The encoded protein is CASRVGPLNTEAFF. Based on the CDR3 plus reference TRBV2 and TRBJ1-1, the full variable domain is EPEVTQTPSHQVTQMGQEVILRCVPISNHLYFYWYRQILGQKVEFLVSFYNNEISEKSEIFDDQFSVERPDGSNFTLKIRSTKLEDSAMYFCASRVGPLNTEAFFGQGTRLTVV.

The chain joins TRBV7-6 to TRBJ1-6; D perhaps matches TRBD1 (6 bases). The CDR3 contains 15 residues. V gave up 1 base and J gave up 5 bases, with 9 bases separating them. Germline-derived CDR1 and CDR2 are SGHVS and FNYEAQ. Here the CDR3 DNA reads TGTGCCAGCAGCTTAGGACAGGCCCATAATTCACCCCTCCACTTT. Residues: CASSLGQAHNSPLHF.